Each of the 18 T cell receptor beta chains below was sequenced from the same sample in a study of shared clonotypes between healthy human individuals. Generated by immunoSEQ multiplex PCR, the TCRdb table keeps only in-frame clones and is missing some. The sample records approximately 2.5 million clones, 80% to 95% being singletons. Sequenced input: naive CD4+ T cells from PBMCs. The subset denotes: CD45RA+ positively selected. These receptors were collected from a young man in good health. Some clones in this sample may be carry-over from other donors' samples.

A remark on this clone: Other DNA sequences in this sample translate to the same CDR3. V is TRBV6-5 and J is TRBJ2-2; D gene unclear. The germline gives CDR1 MNHEY, CDR2 SVGAGI. Trimming shortened V by 0 bases and J by 4 bases, and 3 bases separated the two germline ends. This CDR3 is built from 13 residues. CDR3 sequence reads: CASSYSFTGELFF. The DNA of the CDR3 is TGTGCCAGCAGTTACTCCTTCACCGGGGAGCTGTTTTTT.

The rearrangement uses TRBV5-1 and TRBJ2-7, with 9 bases fitting TRBD1. V was pared by 0 bases and J by 3 bases, with 10 bases of the junction left unmatched. The CDR3 runs 17 residues. Per the germline V gene, CDR1 is SGHRS and CDR2 is YFSETQ. CDR3 residues: CASSLGHGTGSLYEQYF. The CDR3 DNA sequence: TGCGCCAGCAGCTTGGGCCATGGGACAGGGTCGCTCTACGAGCAGTACTTC.

This chain uses TRBV7-8 with TRBJ2-1, with 11 bases matching TRBD2. Germline V gives CDR1 SGHVS, CDR2 FQNEAQ. V dropped 5 bases and J dropped 0; count of bases not matched to a gene: 6. CDR3 length: 17 residues. In DNA form, the CDR3 reads TGTGCCAGCAGCCCACCTAGCGGGAGGAGCTCCTACAATGAGCAGTTCTTC. Its protein is CASSPPSGRSSYNEQFF.

The chain combines TRBV30 with TRBJ1-5; D is unresolved. The CDR3 consists of 13 residues. V lost 3 bases, J lost 3 bases, and 9 bases lay in between. Germline values: CDR1 GTSNPN, CDR2 SVGIG (reference sequence). The CDR3 region has the DNA TGTGCCTGGAGCCGAGACACCAATCAGCCCCAGCATTTT. This sequence encodes CAWSRDTNQPQHF.

The genes are TRBV19 and TRBJ1-5; D is unclear. The CDR3 covers 16 residues. Deletions cut 3 bases from V and 0 bases from J, with 12 bases between. The germline CDR1 and CDR2 sequences are LNHDA and SQIVND (reference sequence). The CDR3 bases are TGTGCCAGTAGTATCTCGGGCTCGTATAGCAATCAGCCCCAGCATTTT. It codes for CASSISGSYSNQPQHF.

In the case of this clone: The identical CDR3 is also encoded by other nucleotide sequences in the sample. The rearrangement joins TRBV5-1 to TRBJ2-2; D not certain. This CDR3 has 14 residues. The germline gives CDR1 SGHRS, CDR2 YFSETQ. V was shortened by 2 bases and J by 2 bases, with 7 bases between the two germline ends. CDR3 bases: TGCGCCAGCAGCTTAGAAGGTAACACCGGGGAGCTGTTTTTT. It translates to CASSLEGNTGELFF.

The V and J genes are TRBV6-1 and TRBJ2-5, with 10 bases lining up with TRBD2. This CDR3 has 15 residues. Germline values: CDR1 MNHNS, CDR2 SASEGT. The V gene end was trimmed by 3 bases and the J gene end by 5 bases; junction bases not matched to a gene: 6. CDR3 nucleotide sequence: TGTGCCAGCAGTGATCGAGCGGGAGGGTCGGAGACCCAGTACTTC. It yields the protein CASSDRAGGSETQYF.

The V call is TRBV27, the J call TRBJ1-1; D unclear. Between the trimmed V and J ends, which lost 11 bases and 1 base, there was a span of 14 bases. The CDR3 length is 13 residues. Germline CDR1 MNHEY, CDR2 SMNVEV (reference sequence). CDR3 DNA sequence: TGTGCCTGCCGGAGGGCAGGGAACACTGAAGCTTTCTTT. Protein sequence: CACRRAGNTEAFF.

This chain connects TRBV19 to TRBJ2-2; D call uncertain. Looked up from germline, CDR1 is LNHDA and CDR2 is SQIVND (reference sequence). The CDR3 has 12 amino acids. Trimming took off 11 bases at V and 1 base at J, with 8 bases between the two ends. The CDR3 spells CAVWGNTGELFF. The CDR3 region has the DNA TGTGCCGTCTGGGGGAACACCGGGGAGCTGTTTTTT.

With regard to this clone: The identical CDR3 is also encoded by other nucleotide sequences in the sample. The chain recombines TRBV6-5 with TRBJ2-6; no definite D call. Per the germline V gene, CDR1 is MNHEY and CDR2 is SVGAGI. This CDR3 is 15 amino acids long. V was cut by 0 bases and J by 1 base, with 4 bases left in between. CDR3 sequence reads: CASSYSGSGANVLTF. The CDR3 DNA sequence: TGTGCCAGCAGTTACTCGGGTTCTGGGGCCAACGTCCTGACTTTC.

V is TRBV19 and J is TRBJ1-2, with 11 bases lining up with TRBD1. The CDR3 totals 15 residues. The J segment lost 11 bases and the V segment lost 2 bases, leaving 10 bases of the junction unmatched. CDR1 and CDR2 (germline): LNHDA, SQIVND (reference sequence). The CDR3 DNA is TGTGCCAGTAGTATACCTGCGGGGACAGGGGGGTTTTACACCTTC. It specifies CASSIPAGTGGFYTF.

The rearrangement links TRBV7-3 to TRBJ2-2, with D possibly TRBD2 on 6 matching bases. CDR1 is SGHTA and CDR2 is FQGTGA in the germline V gene. Deletions cut 1 base from V and 5 bases from J, with 14 bases between. CDR3 length: 16 residues. CDR3 nucleotides: TGTGCCAGCAGCTTAAAAGACCGCGGGGCGACCGGGGAGCTGTTTTTT. Translated: CASSLKDRGATGELFF. Together with reference TRBV7-3 and TRBJ2-2, the CDR3 gives the full variable domain: GAGVSQTPSNKVTEKGKYVELRCDPISGHTALYWYRQSLGQGPEFLIYFQGTGAADDSGLPNDRFFAVRPEGSVSTLKIQRTERGDSAVYLCASSLKDRGATGELFFGEGSRLTVL.

The J gene is TRBJ2-7, the V gene TRBV28; TRBD2 matches at 8 bases. CDR1 and CDR2 from the germline V gene are MDHEN and SYDVKM. Trimming removed 8 bases from V and 0 bases from J; junction bases left unmatched: 6. This CDR3 spans 14 amino acids. CDR3: CASSALAASYEQYF. CDR3 DNA sequence: TGTGCCAGCTCGGCACTAGCGGCCTCCTACGAGCAGTACTTC. The whole variable domain, filled in from reference TRBV28 and TRBJ2-7, reads DVKVTQSSRYLVKRTGEKVFLECVQDMDHENMFWYRQDPGLGLRLIYFSYDVKMKEKGDIPEGYSVSREKKERFSLILESASTNQTSMYLCASSALAASYEQYFGPGTRLTVT.

This clone has a single count. V gene TRBV18 combines with J gene TRBJ2-2, with D hard to call. The V end lost 2 bases, the J end lost 3 bases, and 10 bases lay between the germline ends. The CDR3 is 15 amino acids. Germline CDR1 reads KGHSH; CDR2 reads LQKENI. For the CDR3, the DNA is TGTGCCAGCTCACCATCTAGACACGACACCGGGGAGCTGTTTTTT. This encodes CASSPSRHDTGELFF.

V and J are TRBV20-1 and TRBJ1-1; 7 positions agree with TRBD1. Trimming at V came to 3 bases and at J to 7 bases, leaving 2 bases not matched to a gene. The CDR3 loop spans 11 amino acids. Germline CDR1 DFQATT, CDR2 SNEGSKA (reference sequence). The CDR3 spells CSASGTDEAFF. In DNA form, the CDR3 reads TGCAGTGCTAGTGGGACAGATGAAGCTTTCTTT.

The chain has TRBV7-8 and TRBJ1-2; tentative D call: TRBD1 (6 bases). V was pared by 5 bases and J by 4 bases, with 11 bases between. CDR1 SGHVS and CDR2 FQNEAQ come from the germline V gene. The CDR3 runs 13 residues. The DNA of the CDR3 is TGTGCCAGCAGCCTAGGACAGACCTATGGCTACACCTTC. It is translated as CASSLGQTYGYTF.

The V call is TRBV7-2, the J call TRBJ1-1, with 9 bases fitting TRBD1. This CDR3 spans 15 amino acids. The trim removed 5 bases at V and 1 base at J, leaving 5 bases unmatched. Germline CDR1 and CDR2: SGHTA and FQGNSA. The CDR3 here is CASSRDRVPNTEAFF. CDR3 sequence (DNA): TGTGCCAGCAGCCGGGACAGGGTTCCGAACACTGAAGCTTTCTTT.

The chain recombines TRBV7-9 with TRBJ1-4; D uncertain. Per the germline V gene, CDR1 is SEHNR and CDR2 is FQNEAQ (reference sequence). This CDR3 comprises 15 residues. Trimming took off 7 bases at V and 0 bases at J, with 12 bases between the two ends. This chain's CDR3 is CASTPGQSTNEKLFF. The CDR3 DNA reads TGTGCCAGCACCCCCGGGCAGTCAACTAATGAAAAACTGTTTTTT.